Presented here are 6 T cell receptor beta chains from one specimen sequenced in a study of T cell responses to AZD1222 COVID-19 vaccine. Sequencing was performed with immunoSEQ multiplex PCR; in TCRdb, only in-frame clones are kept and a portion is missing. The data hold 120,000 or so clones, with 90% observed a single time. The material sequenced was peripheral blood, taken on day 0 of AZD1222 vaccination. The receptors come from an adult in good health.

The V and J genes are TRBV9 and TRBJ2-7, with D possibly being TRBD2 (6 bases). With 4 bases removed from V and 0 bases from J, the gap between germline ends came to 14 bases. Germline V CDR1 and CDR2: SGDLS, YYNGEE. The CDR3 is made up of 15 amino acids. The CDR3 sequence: CASSLRDGSSYEQYF. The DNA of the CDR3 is TGTGCCAGCAGCCTCCGGGACGGGAGCTCCTACGAGCAGTACTTC.

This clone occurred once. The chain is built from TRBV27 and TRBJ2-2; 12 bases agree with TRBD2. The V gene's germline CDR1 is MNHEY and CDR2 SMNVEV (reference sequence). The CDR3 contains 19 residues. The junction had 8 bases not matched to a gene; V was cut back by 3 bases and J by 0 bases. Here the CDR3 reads CASSLASGRGYANTGELFF. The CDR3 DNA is TGTGCCAGCAGTTTGGCTAGCGGGAGGGGATACGCGAACACCGGGGAGCTGTTTTTT.

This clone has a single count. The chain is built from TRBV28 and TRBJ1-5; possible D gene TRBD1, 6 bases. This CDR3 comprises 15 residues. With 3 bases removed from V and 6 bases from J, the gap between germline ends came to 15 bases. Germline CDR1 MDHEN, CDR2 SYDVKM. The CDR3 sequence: CASSLVSGDGQPQHF. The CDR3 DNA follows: TGTGCCAGCAGTTTGGTTTCAGGGGATGGTCAGCCCCAGCATTTT. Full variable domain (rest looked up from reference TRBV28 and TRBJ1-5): DVKVTQSSRYLVKRTGEKVFLECVQDMDHENMFWYRQDPGLGLRLIYFSYDVKMKEKGDIPEGYSVSREKKERFSLILESASTNQTSMYLCASSLVSGDGQPQHFGDGTRLSIL.

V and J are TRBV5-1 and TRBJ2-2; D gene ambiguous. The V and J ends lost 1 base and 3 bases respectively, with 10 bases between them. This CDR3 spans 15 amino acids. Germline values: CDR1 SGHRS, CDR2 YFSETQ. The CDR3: CASSLTVADTGELFF. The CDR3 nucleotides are TGCGCCAGCAGCTTGACAGTGGCGGACACCGGGGAGCTGTTTTTT.

Here the CDR3 DNA reads TGCGCCAGCAGCAGCGGGACAGTAAATCAGCCCCAGCATTTT. It specifies CASSSGTVNQPQHF. This sequence joins TRBV5-1 and TRBJ1-5; 7 bases are shared with TRBD1. V gave up 4 bases and J gave up 4 bases; unmatched junction bases: 5. CDR1 SGHRS and CDR2 YFSETQ come from the germline V gene. The CDR3 is 14 residues long.

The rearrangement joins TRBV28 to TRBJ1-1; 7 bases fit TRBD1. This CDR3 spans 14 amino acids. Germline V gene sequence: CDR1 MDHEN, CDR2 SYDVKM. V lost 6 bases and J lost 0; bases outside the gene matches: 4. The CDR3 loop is CASSRDRVNTEAFF. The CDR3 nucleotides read TGTGCCAGCAGCCGTGACAGGGTGAACACTGAAGCTTTCTTT.